The T cell receptor (beta chain) described here comes from a study of spatial heterogeneity in lung cancer. As for the study in general: Tumor regions showed TCR transcript counts that correlated strongly with a T cell module score from matched bulk RNA-seq. Study results and caveats: Tracking of ubiquitous and regional nonsynonymous mutations by counts of ubiquitous and regional expanded TCRs, respectively, was seen. One measure, the expanded intratumoral alpha and beta TCR count, tracked tumor mutation counts.

TCRdb processed the 5' RACE reads anew with MiXCR; each CDR3 protein has one entry. The sample holds under 15,000 distinct CDR3 sequences, around 5.4% seen once. Time point specified: sample taken at primary tumor resection. The donors were 70 or so patients with non-small cell lung cancer that was early-stage and untreated. Researchers sequenced whole RNA taken from tumor, nontumor lung or frozen PBMC without sorting. The V segment lost 2 bases and the J segment 4 bases; nucleotides outside the gene matches: 7. CDR3 length: 16 residues. Germline CDR1 and CDR2: MNHEY and SVGEGT. This clonotype was counted at least ten times. What it binds is not known. The library was prepared for alpha chains; this beta chain is a stray read, so its frequency means little.

This specimen consisted of lung tumor tissue, obtained at surgery. The chain uses TRBV6-2 or TRBV6-3 and TRBJ1-2; 10 nucleotides line up with TRBD1. The receptor was isolated from a female donor with early-stage non-small cell lung cancer. CDR3 protein: CASSYGTGALSYGYTF. CDR3 DNA: TGTGCCAGCAGTTACGGGACAGGGGCACTAAGCTATGGCTACACCTTC.